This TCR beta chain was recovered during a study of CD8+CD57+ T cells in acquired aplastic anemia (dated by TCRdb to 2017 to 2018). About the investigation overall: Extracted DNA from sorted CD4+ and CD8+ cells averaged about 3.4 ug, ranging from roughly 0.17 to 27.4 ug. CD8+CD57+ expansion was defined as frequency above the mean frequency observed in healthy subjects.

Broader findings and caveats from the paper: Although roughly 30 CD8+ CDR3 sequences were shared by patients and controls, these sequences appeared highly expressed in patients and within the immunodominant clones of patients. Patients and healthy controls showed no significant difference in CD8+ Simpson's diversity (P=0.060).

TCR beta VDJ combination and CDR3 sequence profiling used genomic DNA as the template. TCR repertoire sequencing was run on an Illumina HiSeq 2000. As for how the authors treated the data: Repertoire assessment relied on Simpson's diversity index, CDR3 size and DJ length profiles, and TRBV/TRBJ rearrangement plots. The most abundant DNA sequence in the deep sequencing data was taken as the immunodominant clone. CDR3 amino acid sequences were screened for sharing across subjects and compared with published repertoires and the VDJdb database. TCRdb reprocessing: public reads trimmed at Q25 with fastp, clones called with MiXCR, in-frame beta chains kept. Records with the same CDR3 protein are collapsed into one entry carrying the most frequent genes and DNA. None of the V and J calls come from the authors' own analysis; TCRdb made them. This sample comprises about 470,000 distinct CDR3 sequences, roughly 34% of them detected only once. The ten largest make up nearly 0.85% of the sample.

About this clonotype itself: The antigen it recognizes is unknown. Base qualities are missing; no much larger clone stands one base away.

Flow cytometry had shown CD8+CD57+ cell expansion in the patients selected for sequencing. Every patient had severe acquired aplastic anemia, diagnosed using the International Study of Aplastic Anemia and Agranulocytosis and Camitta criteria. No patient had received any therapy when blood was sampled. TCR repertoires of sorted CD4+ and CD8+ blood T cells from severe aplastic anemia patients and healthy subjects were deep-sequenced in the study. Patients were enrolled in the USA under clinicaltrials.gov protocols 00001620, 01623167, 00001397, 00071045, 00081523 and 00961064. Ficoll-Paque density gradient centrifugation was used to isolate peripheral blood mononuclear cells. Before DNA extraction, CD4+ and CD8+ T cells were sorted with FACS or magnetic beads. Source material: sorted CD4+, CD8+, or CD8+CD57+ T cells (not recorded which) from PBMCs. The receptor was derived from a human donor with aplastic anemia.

The CDR3 protein is CASSLGTGPSGTEAFF. The base sequence is TGCGCCAGCAGCTTGGGGACAGGGCCGTCCGGCACTGAAGCTTTCTTT. The chain is encoded by TRBV5-1 joined to TRBJ1-1; TRBD1 matches 8 bases in the middle. Taken from the germline V gene, the CDR1 and CDR2 loops are SGHRS and YFSETQ. Trimmed from V: 0 bases; trimmed from J: 4 bases; junction bases lacking a gene match: 8. Reading from cysteine to phenylalanine, the CDR3 counts 16 amino acids. Of all the DNA, just the CDR3 is kept, 48 bases in frame from base 1.